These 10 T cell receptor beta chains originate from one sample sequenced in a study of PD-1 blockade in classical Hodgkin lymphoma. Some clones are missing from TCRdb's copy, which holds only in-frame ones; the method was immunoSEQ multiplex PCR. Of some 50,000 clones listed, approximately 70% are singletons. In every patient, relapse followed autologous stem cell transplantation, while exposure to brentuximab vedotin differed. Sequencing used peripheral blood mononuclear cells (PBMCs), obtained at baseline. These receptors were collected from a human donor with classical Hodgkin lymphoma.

The CDR3 DNA reads as TGTGCCAGCAGCTTAGTGACAGGACATTCCGAAGCTTTCTTT. Protein: CASSLVTGHSEAFF. The chain links TRBV7-6 to TRBJ1-1, with D possibly TRBD1 on 6 matching bases. The CDR3 is 14 amino acids. Germline CDR1 SGHVS, CDR2 FNYEAQ. V lost 1 base to trimming and J lost 8 bases, with 14 bases between them.

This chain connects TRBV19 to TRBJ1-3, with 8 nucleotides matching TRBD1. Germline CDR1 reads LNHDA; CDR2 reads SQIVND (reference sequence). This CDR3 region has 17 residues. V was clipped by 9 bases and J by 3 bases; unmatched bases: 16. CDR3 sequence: CASTAGARGRSGNTIYF. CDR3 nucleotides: TGTGCCAGCACCGCTGGGGCCAGGGGGCGCAGTGGAAACACCATATATTTT.

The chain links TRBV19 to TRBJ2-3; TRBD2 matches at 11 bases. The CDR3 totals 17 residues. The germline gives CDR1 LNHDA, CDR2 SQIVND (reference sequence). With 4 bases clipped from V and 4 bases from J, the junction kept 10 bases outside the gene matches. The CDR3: CASSTGLAALGADTQYF. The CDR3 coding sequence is TGTGCCAGTAGTACGGGACTAGCGGCCCTAGGGGCAGATACGCAGTATTTT.

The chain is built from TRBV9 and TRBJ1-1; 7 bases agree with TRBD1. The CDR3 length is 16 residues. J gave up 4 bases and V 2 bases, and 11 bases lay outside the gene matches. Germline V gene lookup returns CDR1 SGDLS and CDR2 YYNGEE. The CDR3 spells CASSVGGTARGTEAFF. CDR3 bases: TGTGCCAGCAGCGTCGGCGGGACAGCGAGGGGCACTGAAGCTTTCTTT.

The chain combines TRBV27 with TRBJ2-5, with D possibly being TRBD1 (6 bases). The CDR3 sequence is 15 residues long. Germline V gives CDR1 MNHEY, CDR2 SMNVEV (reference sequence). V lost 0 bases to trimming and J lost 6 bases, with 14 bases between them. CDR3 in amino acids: CASSLSAGAKKTQYF. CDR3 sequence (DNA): TGTGCCAGCAGTTTATCCGCAGGGGCGAAGAAGACCCAGTACTTC.

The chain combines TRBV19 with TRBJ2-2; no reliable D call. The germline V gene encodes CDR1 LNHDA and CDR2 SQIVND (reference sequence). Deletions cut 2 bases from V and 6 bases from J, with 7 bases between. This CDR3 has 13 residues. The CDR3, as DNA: TGTGCCAGTAGTATAACTTCACCCGGGGAGCTGTTTTTT. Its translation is CASSITSPGELFF.

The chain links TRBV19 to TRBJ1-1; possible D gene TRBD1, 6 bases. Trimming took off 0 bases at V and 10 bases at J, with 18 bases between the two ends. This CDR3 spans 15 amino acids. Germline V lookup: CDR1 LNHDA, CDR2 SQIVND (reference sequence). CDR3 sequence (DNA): TGTGCCAGTAGTATAGATGCCGACAGGCGAAATGGAGCTTTCTTT. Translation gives CASSIDADRRNGAFF.

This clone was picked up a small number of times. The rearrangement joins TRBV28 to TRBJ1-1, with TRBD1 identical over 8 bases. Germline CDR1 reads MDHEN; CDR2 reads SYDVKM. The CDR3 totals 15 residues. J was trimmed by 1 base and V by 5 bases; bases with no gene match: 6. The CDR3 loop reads CASSPQGVWNTEAFF. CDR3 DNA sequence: TGTGCCAGCAGTCCACAGGGGGTTTGGAACACTGAAGCTTTCTTT.

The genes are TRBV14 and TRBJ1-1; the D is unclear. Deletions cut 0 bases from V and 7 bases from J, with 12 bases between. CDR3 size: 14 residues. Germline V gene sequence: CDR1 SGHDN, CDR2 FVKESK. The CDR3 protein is CASSQESRVSEAFF. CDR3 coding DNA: TGTGCCAGCAGCCAAGAATCTCGGGTGAGTGAAGCTTTCTTT.

The DNA of the CDR3 is TGTGCCTGGAGGAGCGGCCTCACAGATACGCAGTATTTT. It codes for CAWRSGLTDTQYF. The chain uses TRBV30 and TRBJ2-3; possibly TRBD2 for D (5 bases). The CDR3 contains 13 residues. Trimming left V 3 bases short and J 2 bases short, with 9 bases between. Germline loops: CDR1 GTSNPN, CDR2 SVGIG (reference sequence).